The 22 T cell receptor beta chains below all came from one sample that was sequenced in a study of T cell changes during pregnancy in multiple sclerosis. Repertoires were generated with immunoSEQ multiplex PCR, while TCRdb's copy carries only in-frame clones and drops some. In the table there are about 68,000 clones, 75% to 95% of which are singletons. The sequenced sample was peripheral blood, obtained in the third trimester of pregnancy. The origin of the receptors is a female donor with multiple sclerosis, enrolled in a pregnancy study.

This chain joins TRBV29-1 and TRBJ1-5, with a weak D call TRBD1 (6 bases). Deletions cut 6 bases from V and 7 bases from J, with 16 bases between. The CDR3 has 13 amino acids. Per germline, CDR1 SQVTM and CDR2 ANQGSEA. CDR3 coding DNA: TGCAGCGTGGGAGGGGACATTCAACAGCCCCAGCATTTT. Its translation is CSVGGDIQQPQHF.

Details on this clone: Additional DNA sequences in this sample encode the identical CDR3. This sequence joins TRBV30 and TRBJ1-5; TRBD1 agrees at 8 bases. Germline CDR1 and CDR2: GTSNPN and SVGIG (reference sequence). The CDR3 runs 14 residues. V shed 0 bases, J shed 6 bases, and the junction held 4 bases outside the gene matches. DNA of the CDR3: TGTGCCTGGAGTGTAGGACAGGGAAGTCAGCCCCAGCATTTT. It codes for CAWSVGQGSQPQHF. The full variable domain, in which reference TRBV30 and TRBJ1-5 provide the parts outside the CDR3, is SQTIHQWPATLVQPVGSPLSLECTVEGTSNPNLYWYRQAAGRGLQLLFYSVGIGQISSEVPQNLSASRPQDRQFILSSKKLLLSDSGFYLCAWSVGQGSQPQHFGDGTRLSIL.

J is TRBJ2-1 and V is TRBV9; TRBD2 aligns across 9 bases. The V gene's germline CDR1 is SGDLS and CDR2 YYNGEE. This CDR3 region has 16 residues. The V segment lost 0 bases and the J segment 9 bases; nucleotides outside the gene matches: 10. The CDR3 reads CASSVDIGGGATEQFF. DNA of the CDR3: TGTGCCAGCAGCGTAGATATTGGCGGGGGGGCCACTGAGCAGTTCTTC.

The chain combines TRBV25-1 with TRBJ1-1; no clear D gene. This CDR3 spans 15 amino acids. The germline V gene encodes CDR1 MGHDK and CDR2 SYGVNS. V lost 0 bases, J lost 1 base, and 9 bases lay in between. Here the CDR3 reads CASSEYAQQNTEAFF. The CDR3, as DNA: TGTGCCAGCAGTGAATATGCACAACAGAACACTGAAGCTTTCTTT. The full variable domain, its missing parts supplied by reference TRBV25-1 and TRBJ1-1, is EADIYQTPRYLVIGTGKKITLECSQTMGHDKMYWYQQDPGMELHLIHYSYGVNSTEKGDLSSESTVSRIRTEHFPLTLESARPSHTSQYLCASSEYAQQNTEAFFGQGTRLTVV.

Only a few counts were recorded for this clone. This chain joins TRBV6-5 and TRBJ1-2, with D maybe TRBD1 (5 bases). Deletions cut 0 bases from V and 2 bases from J, with 10 bases between. Per germline, CDR1 MNHEY and CDR2 SVGAGI. The CDR3 has 15 residues. CDR3 residues: CASSYSSGLNYGYTF. DNA for the CDR3: TGTGCCAGCAGTTACTCGTCAGGGTTAAACTATGGCTACACCTTC.

V and J are TRBV7-3 and TRBJ2-2; weak D call: TRBD2 (6 bases). The CDR3 extends over 15 amino acids. V dropped 1 base and J dropped 8 bases, with 14 bases sitting between them. Germline loops: CDR1 SGHTA, CDR2 FQGTGA. The DNA for the CDR3 is TGTGCCAGCAGCTTAAAGCGGACTAACGAGGGGGAGCTGTTTTTT. Encoded protein: CASSLKRTNEGELFF.

The rearrangement uses TRBV18 and TRBJ2-7; possibly TRBD1 for D (6 bases). The CDR3 length is 14 residues. CDR1 is KGHSH and CDR2 is LQKENI in the germline V gene. The V and J ends lost 0 bases and 6 bases respectively, with 12 bases between them. CDR3 sequence reads: CASSPPPGVGEQYF. CDR3 bases: TGTGCCAGCTCACCACCCCCAGGGGTGGGCGAGCAGTACTTC.

V gene TRBV12-5 combines with J gene TRBJ1-1; 7 nucleotides match TRBD1. This CDR3 region has 16 residues. After removal of 5 bases from V and 0 bases from J, the junction contained 9 bases not matched to a gene. Germline CDR1 and CDR2: LGHNT and FRNRAP. CDR3 residues: CASGLRTGRMNTEAFF. CDR3 nucleotide sequence: TGTGCTAGTGGTCTGAGGACAGGTAGAATGAACACTGAAGCTTTCTTT.

V is TRBV5-6 and J is TRBJ2-3; TRBD2 matches 7 bases. This CDR3 has 16 amino acids. V shed 1 base, J shed 1 base, and the junction held 6 bases outside the gene matches. CDR1 SGHDT and CDR2 YYEEEE come from the germline V gene. CDR3 nucleotide sequence: TGTGCCAGCAGCTTGAAAAGCGGGGCCGGCACAGATACGCAGTATTTT. Amino acids: CASSLKSGAGTDTQYF.

The chain carries TRBV12-5 and TRBJ2-1, with D unclear. The CDR3 runs to 16 residues. V was pared by 2 bases and J by 8 bases, with 19 bases between. The germline V gene encodes CDR1 LGHNT and CDR2 FRNRAP. DNA of the CDR3: TGTGCTAGTGGTTTGCTAACCCTCTCCAAAAAAGATGAGCAGTTCTTC. Protein product: CASGLLTLSKKDEQFF.

V is TRBV18 and J is TRBJ2-7; 8 bases match TRBD2. Germline V gives CDR1 KGHSH, CDR2 LQKENI. This CDR3 is built from 14 residues. V trimming: 5 bases; J trimming: 6 bases; junction bases outside the gene matches: 9. The CDR3 sequence is CASSIGRDSGEQYF. The DNA of the CDR3 is TGTGCCAGCTCAATCGGGAGGGACTCGGGCGAGCAGTACTTC.

This chain connects TRBV27 to TRBJ1-2, with D possibly TRBD1 on 5 matching bases. Per the germline V gene, CDR1 is MNHEY and CDR2 is SMNVEV (reference sequence). The CDR3 is 15 amino acids. The V and J ends lost 3 bases and 0 bases respectively, with 11 bases between them. CDR3 DNA: TGTGCCAGCAGTTTTGGACACCAAGCTAACTATGGCTACACCTTC. Amino acids: CASSFGHQANYGYTF.

The rearrangement joins TRBV7-2 to TRBJ1-1; D is unclear. The CDR3 sequence is 13 residues long. Germline CDR1 SGHTA, CDR2 FQGNSA. V dropped 5 bases and J dropped 0 bases, with 7 bases sitting between them. Here the CDR3 reads CASSPEVNTEAFF. The CDR3 coding sequence is TGTGCCAGCAGCCCTGAGGTGAACACTGAAGCTTTCTTT. Full variable domain (outside the CDR3, taken from reference TRBV7-2 and TRBJ1-1): GAGVSQSPSNKVTEKGKDVELRCDPISGHTALYWYRQSLGQGLEFLIYFQGNSAPDKSGLPSDRFSAERTGGSVSTLTIQRTQQEDSAVYLCASSPEVNTEAFFGQGTRLTVV.

The rearrangement joins TRBV13 to TRBJ1-6, with D unresolved. Germline lookup yields CDR1 PRHDT and CDR2 FYEKMQ (reference sequence). The germline V and J ends were trimmed by 4 bases and 8 bases, with 18 bases remaining between them. The CDR3 covers 16 residues. The DNA of the CDR3 is TGTGCCAGCAGCTCCCCCGGGTTGGCGGCGGATTCACCCCTCCACTTT. This encodes CASSSPGLAADSPLHF.

This clone was counted once. The chain uses TRBV19 and TRBJ2-3, with D possibly matching TRBD2 (6 bases). The V gene lost 6 bases and the J gene lost 0 bases, with 10 bases spanning the gap. This CDR3 spans 14 amino acids. The germline V gene has CDR1 LNHDA and CDR2 SQIVND (reference sequence). CDR3 nucleotides: TGTGCCAGTAGGGATGGGGGGAGCACAGATACGCAGTATTTT. Amino acid sequence: CASRDGGSTDTQYF.

The rearrangement joins TRBV6-7 to TRBJ1-2; 8 nucleotides match TRBD1. TRBV6-7 has ORF status, its function being uncertain. V shed 0 bases, J shed 3 bases, and the junction held 12 bases outside the gene matches. The CDR3 runs 18 residues. The CDR3 spells CASSYSNRGIRADYGYTF. The CDR3 nucleotides read TGTGCCAGCAGTTACTCGAACAGGGGGATCCGGGCCGACTATGGCTACACCTTC.

This chain connects TRBV10-2 to TRBJ1-3; unclear D gene. The CDR3 sequence is 15 residues long. Germline V CDR1 and CDR2: WSHSY, SAAADI. Trimming took off 1 base at V and 0 bases at J, with 7 bases between the two ends. The CDR3 loop is CASSEWSTSGNTIYF. The CDR3 DNA reads TGCGCCAGCAGTGAGTGGAGTACCTCTGGAAACACCATATATTTT.

The J gene is TRBJ2-3, the V gene TRBV29-1; possibly TRBD1 for D (6 bases). The CDR3 length is 15 residues. Germline-derived CDR1 and CDR2 are SQVTM and ANQGSEA. V was cut by 2 bases and J by 5 bases, with 17 bases left in between. Here the CDR3 DNA reads TGCAGCGTTGAAAGGGGGAGCAGGGCGGGAGATACGCAGTATTTT. Its translation: CSVERGSRAGDTQYF.

The CDR3 region has the DNA TGTGCCAGCAGCCAAAACGGTGGAGGGACTGAAGCTTTCTTT. Residues: CASSQNGGGTEAFF. The chain recombines TRBV4-2 with TRBJ1-1; D remains unclear. Germline loops: CDR1 LGHNA, CDR2 YNFKEQ. The CDR3 covers 14 residues. The germline V and J ends were trimmed by 2 bases and 5 bases, with 12 bases remaining between them.

The rearrangement links TRBV19 to TRBJ2-1, with 8 bases that match TRBD1. CDR1 LNHDA and CDR2 SQIVND come from the germline V gene (reference sequence). The CDR3 extends over 12 amino acids. Losses at the gene ends were 6 bases for V and 9 bases for J; bases not matched to a gene: 4. CDR3: CASRGTGGEQFF. CDR3 nucleotide sequence: TGTGCCAGTAGGGGCACAGGGGGTGAGCAGTTCTTC.

The chain recombines TRBV6-1 with TRBJ2-1, with 10 bases identical to TRBD2. The CDR3 length is 16 residues. J lost 9 bases, V lost 6 bases, and 14 bases had no gene match. CDR1 is MNHNS and CDR2 is SASEGT in the germline V gene. CDR3 protein: CASSEPGTSVLIEQFF. Here the CDR3 DNA reads TGTGCCAGCAGCGAACCCGGGACTAGCGTTCTTATTGAGCAGTTCTTC.

This sequence joins TRBV7-9 and TRBJ2-7, with TRBD2 matching over 9 bases. This CDR3 contains 14 residues. The germline CDR1 and CDR2 sequences are SEHNR and FQNEAQ (reference sequence). Unmatched junction bases numbered 3, after V lost 3 bases and J lost 3 bases. CDR3 amino acids: CASSFSGSVYEQYF. CDR3 nucleotide sequence: TGTGCCAGCAGCTTTAGCGGGAGCGTCTACGAGCAGTACTTC.